Here is one T cell receptor (beta chain) with its context. The data were taken from a study of cytomegalovirus exposure and HLA in healthy donors. The PCR was carried out with 60 Vbeta primers and 13 Jbeta primers. The assay was immunoSEQ multiplex PCR, and TCRdb's table has in-frame clones only and misses some. The data hold roughly 98,000 clones, with 60% to 80% observed a single time. Germline CDR1 reads SGHRS; CDR2 reads YFSETQ. The trim removed 0 bases at V and 4 bases at J, leaving 5 bases unmatched. This CDR3 contains 16 residues. This clonotype was obtained from a female donor in good health and CMV-seronegative. Sequenced material: PBMCs. This rearrangement joins TRBV5-1 to TRBJ2-3, with TRBD2 identical over 10 bases. The chain's CDR3 is CASSLAASGSPDTQYF. CDR3 bases: TGCGCCAGCAGCTTGGCCGCTAGCGGGAGCCCAGATACGCAGTATTTT.